These 29 T cell receptor beta chains came from one sample sequenced in a study of shared clonotypes between healthy human individuals. The protocol was immunoSEQ multiplex PCR, while the TCRdb copy is restricted to in-frame clones and leaves out a portion. The sample lists 2,500,000 or so clones; just over 90% were seen once. The sequenced sample consisted of naive CD4+ T cells sorted from blood. The sample's subset: CD45RA+ positively selected. These receptors were collected from a man aged 18 to 29 in good health.

The J gene is TRBJ2-5, the V gene TRBV23-1; 8 bases align to TRBD1. TRBV23-1 is assigned to the ORF class and has an uncertain function. V was clipped by 10 bases and J by 5 bases; unmatched bases: 6. There are 12 residues in the CDR3. CDR3 in DNA: TGCGCCACCAACAGGGGGGTGGAGACCCAGTACTTC. Protein product: CATNRGVETQYF.

This sequence joins TRBV5-1 and TRBJ2-3; D possibly matches TRBD1 or TRBD2 (5 bases each). The CDR3 contains 17 residues. V lost 4 bases to trimming and J lost 3 bases, with 21 bases between them. Germline values: CDR1 SGHRS, CDR2 YFSETQ. The CDR3 DNA sequence: TGCGCCAGCAGCATTGGCGGGCTAGGGGAAGGTACAGATACGCAGTATTTT. Its translation: CASSIGGLGEGTDTQYF.

V gene TRBV29-1 combines with J gene TRBJ2-2; tentatively, D is TRBD1 (6 bases). Germline V gene data show CDR1 as SQVTM and CDR2 as ANQGSEA. V was clipped by 4 bases and J by 6 bases, with 15 bases between them. The CDR3 covers 14 residues. In DNA form, the CDR3 reads TGCAGCGTTGGGGGTCAGGACAGCGCCGGGGAGCTGTTTTTT. Protein sequence: CSVGGQDSAGELFF.

V gene TRBV5-6 combines with J gene TRBJ2-5; no clear D. Germline lookup yields CDR1 SGHDT and CDR2 YYEEEE. Trimming left V 4 bases short and J 5 bases short, with 15 bases between. This CDR3 has 14 amino acids. The CDR3 DNA reads TGTGCCAGCAGCAAGAAGGGTGGGCGCGAGACCCAGTACTTC. It yields the protein CASSKKGGRETQYF.

V gene TRBV5-1 combines with J gene TRBJ2-3; tentative D call: TRBD2 (6 bases). Between the trimmed V and J ends, which lost 4 bases and 6 bases, there was a span of 15 bases. The CDR3 sequence is 14 residues long. Germline V CDR1 and CDR2: SGHRS, YFSETQ. CDR3 coding DNA: TGCGCCAGCAGCATCGAGCGGGTCGCCGATACGCAGTATTTT. This codes for CASSIERVADTQYF. Full variable domain (missing parts from reference TRBV5-1 and TRBJ2-3): KAGVTQTPRYLIKTRGQQVTLSCSPISGHRSVSWYQQTPGQGLQFLFEYFSETQRNKGNFPGRFSGRQFSNSRSEMNVSTLELGDSALYLCASSIERVADTQYFGPGTRLTVL.

This clone showed up just once. The chain combines TRBV19 with TRBJ2-3, with TRBD2 matching over 9 bases. This CDR3 has 17 amino acids. The germline V gene encodes CDR1 LNHDA and CDR2 SQIVND (reference sequence). Trimming took 5 bases from V and 6 from J; bases not matched to a gene: 15. The chain's CDR3 is CASSSPSGTTPRDTQYF. CDR3 bases: TGTGCCAGTAGTTCTCCTAGCGGGACAACCCCCCGGGATACGCAGTATTTT. The complete variable domain, with remaining parts taken from reference TRBV19 and TRBJ2-3, reads DGGITQSPKYLFRKEGQNVTLSCEQNLNHDAMYWYRQDPGQGLRLIYYSQIVNDFQKGDIAEGYSVSREKKESFPLTVTSAQKNPTAFYLCASSSPSGTTPRDTQYFGPGTRLTVL.

This chain joins TRBV6-6 and TRBJ1-6; TRBD1 agrees at 8 bases. This CDR3 has 14 residues. The germline V gene encodes CDR1 MNHNY and CDR2 SVGAGI (reference sequence). V shed 6 bases and J 7 bases; nucleotides not matched to a gene: 5. CDR3 in DNA: TGTGCCAGCAGGCTGACAGGGGAAAATTCACCCCTCCACTTT. This gives the protein CASRLTGENSPLHF.

This chain uses TRBV4-3 with TRBJ2-3; TRBD1 matches at 9 bases. This CDR3 comprises 18 residues. Germline V gene sequence: CDR1 LGHNA, CDR2 YSLEER. J was trimmed by 5 bases and V by 1 base; bases with no gene match: 13. The CDR3 loop reads CASSQVKIQGAFGDTQYF. The DNA of the CDR3 is TGCGCCAGCAGCCAAGTGAAGATACAGGGGGCATTTGGAGATACGCAGTATTTT.

The V call is TRBV28, the J call TRBJ1-2; 7 bases are a match to TRBD1. There are 16 residues in the CDR3. With 11 bases clipped from V and 7 bases from J, the junction kept 22 bases outside the gene matches. In germline, CDR1 is MDHEN, CDR2 SYDVKM. DNA of the CDR3: TGTGCCCTCGGAGAGACAGGGATAATGGGTCTCGTTGGCTACACCTTC. Encoded protein: CALGETGIMGLVGYTF.

The V gene is TRBV29-1, the J gene TRBJ2-3; maybe TRBD1 (6 bases). There are 12 residues in the CDR3. From germline, CDR1 is SQVTM and CDR2 ANQGSEA. Trimming left V 3 bases short and J 5 bases short, with 9 bases between. The CDR3 DNA follows: TGCAGCGTTGAGTTAGGGGGAGATACGCAGTATTTT. It is translated as CSVELGGDTQYF.

This chain joins TRBV6-6 and TRBJ1-6; D gene ambiguous. Germline CDR1 is MNHNY and CDR2 is SVGAGI (reference sequence). The V gene lost 4 bases and the J gene lost 8 bases, with 18 bases spanning the gap. This CDR3 spans 16 amino acids. The CDR3 DNA follows: TGTGCCAGCAGTTCTACGATCGGGGTCGCGGATTCACCCCTCCACTTT. Translation gives CASSSTIGVADSPLHF.

The rearrangement uses TRBV19 and TRBJ1-5, with a possible D match to TRBD1 (6 bases). Trimming took off 0 bases at V and 7 bases at J, with 13 bases between the two ends. Germline V lookup: CDR1 LNHDA, CDR2 SQIVND (reference sequence). The CDR3 has 15 residues. The CDR3 DNA follows: TGTGCCAGTAGTATAGACACAGGGACGTGGCAGCCCCAGCATTTT. The encoded protein is CASSIDTGTWQPQHF.

The chain links TRBV11-2 to TRBJ1-1; TRBD1 is a possible D gene (5 bases). Trimming removed 5 bases from V and 1 base from J, with 11 bases in between. Germline values: CDR1 SGHAT, CDR2 FQNNGV. The CDR3 is 14 amino acids. The CDR3 loop reads CASSQGRQNTEAFF. As DNA, the CDR3 is TGTGCCAGCAGCCAGGGACGGCAGAACACTGAAGCTTTCTTT.

This chain joins TRBV20-1 and TRBJ2-3; no clear D. The V gene lost 8 bases and the J gene lost 0 bases, with 6 bases spanning the gap. The germline V gene has CDR1 DFQATT and CDR2 SNEGSKA (reference sequence). The CDR3 has 11 residues. As DNA, the CDR3 is TGCAGTCCCGGTAGCACAGATACGCAGTATTTT. Its protein product is CSPGSTDTQYF.

J is TRBJ1-6 and V is TRBV5-1; maybe TRBD1 (6 bases). Germline V gives CDR1 SGHRS, CDR2 YFSETQ. The CDR3 has 16 residues. V lost 4 bases and J 7 bases, leaving 18 bases between the germline ends. As DNA, the CDR3 is TGCGCCAGCAGCGTACAGACAGGAGTTGGCAATTCACCCCTCCACTTT. This codes for CASSVQTGVGNSPLHF.

The chain employs TRBV5-4 and TRBJ2-2; D gene ambiguous. CDR1 is SGHNT and CDR2 is YYREEE in the germline V gene (reference sequence). The length of the CDR3 is 14 residues. V was clipped by 2 bases and J by 4 bases, with 9 bases between them. CDR3 protein: CASSFIVSTGELFF. DNA for the CDR3: TGTGCCAGCAGCTTTATAGTAAGCACCGGGGAGCTGTTTTTT. The full variable domain, completed using reference TRBV5-4 and TRBJ2-2, is ETGVTQSPTHLIKTRGQQVTLRCSSQSGHNTVSWYQQALGQGPQFIFQYYREEENGRGNFPPRFSGLQFPNYSSELNVNALELDDSALYLCASSFIVSTGELFFGEGSRLTVL.

The rearrangement links TRBV6-1 to TRBJ2-2; D possibly corresponds to TRBD1 (5 bases). The germline CDR1 and CDR2 sequences are MNHNS and SASEGT. This CDR3 is built from 14 residues. Trimming pared 7 bases from V and 3 bases from J, leaving 12 bases between. The CDR3 region has the DNA TGTGCCAGCAATCAAAACAGGTACACCGGGGAGCTGTTTTTT. This encodes CASNQNRYTGELFF.

The rearrangement uses TRBV30 and TRBJ1-2, with 8 nucleotides matching TRBD1. This CDR3 comprises 14 residues. Germline V gene lookup returns CDR1 GTSNPN and CDR2 SVGIG (reference sequence). Unmatched junction bases numbered 7, after V lost 0 bases and J lost 7 bases. The CDR3 DNA is TGTGCCTGGAGTGTAGCCAGGGGGCCAGCTGGCTACACCTTC. It yields the protein CAWSVARGPAGYTF.

The chain combines TRBV28 with TRBJ2-5; D is possibly TRBD1 (5 bases). Trimming shortened V by 2 bases and J by 1 base, and 11 bases separated the two germline ends. The CDR3 is 15 residues long. Germline lookup yields CDR1 MDHEN and CDR2 SYDVKM. As DNA, the CDR3 is TGTGCCAGCAGTTTAGGGGCCAGGGCCCAAGAGACCCAGTACTTC. Translated, it gives CASSLGARAQETQYF.

The chain couples TRBV30 to TRBJ1-2; possible D gene TRBD1, 5 bases. V was clipped by 5 bases and J by 1 base, with 11 bases between them. Germline V CDR1 and CDR2: GTSNPN, SVGIG (reference sequence). This CDR3 has 13 residues. The CDR3 region is CAWALQGNYGYTF. DNA for the CDR3: TGTGCCTGGGCACTCCAGGGTAACTATGGCTACACCTTC.

V is TRBV15 and J is TRBJ1-1; no reliable D call. The germline gives CDR1 LNHNV, CDR2 YYDKDF (reference sequence). This CDR3 contains 13 residues. The V end lost 0 bases, the J end lost 8 bases, and 10 bases lay between the germline ends. The CDR3 loop is CATSRDPGYEAFF. DNA of the CDR3: TGTGCCACCAGCAGAGATCCGGGATACGAAGCTTTCTTT.

The V gene is TRBV11-2, the J gene TRBJ2-1; 11 bases are shared with TRBD2. Germline values: CDR1 SGHAT, CDR2 FQNNGV. J lost 9 bases, V lost 3 bases, and 13 bases had no gene match. This CDR3 is built from 17 residues. In DNA, the CDR3 is TGTGCCAGCAGCTTGCGCCGACTAGCGGGACCGGGTTTTGAGCAGTTCTTC. Amino acid sequence: CASSLRRLAGPGFEQFF.

Comments on this clone: This CDR3 is also generated by other DNA sequences in the sample. This chain links TRBV6-6 with TRBJ1-5; 9 bases are shared with TRBD1. V lost 6 bases to trimming and J lost 6 bases; unmatched junction nucleotides: 9. The CDR3 consists of 15 residues. Germline CDR1 is MNHNY and CDR2 is SVGAGI (reference sequence). As DNA, the CDR3 is TGTGCCAGCAGCTGGGGACAGGGCGCGGGTCAGCCCCAGCATTTT. It translates to CASSWGQGAGQPQHF.

J is TRBJ2-3 and V is TRBV6-6, with D hard to call. The V gene lost 6 bases and the J gene lost 2 bases, with 15 bases spanning the gap. The CDR3 sequence is 15 residues long. CDR1 MNHNY and CDR2 SVGAGI come from the germline V gene (reference sequence). The CDR3 is CASSPRGLHTDTQYF. CDR3 bases: TGTGCCAGCAGCCCCCGTGGGCTCCACACAGATACGCAGTATTTT.

The CDR3 sequence: CASRNRQGTGANYGYTF. CDR3 bases: TGTGCCAGCAGGAACCGACAGGGGACCGGTGCTAACTATGGCTACACCTTC. This sequence joins TRBV5-4 and TRBJ1-2; TRBD1 agrees at 8 bases. The CDR3 is 17 residues long. The germline CDR1 and CDR2 sequences are SGHNT and YYREEE (reference sequence). Losses at the gene ends were 5 bases for V and 0 bases for J; bases not matched to a gene: 12. The full variable domain, completed using reference TRBV5-4 and TRBJ1-2, is ETGVTQSPTHLIKTRGQQVTLRCSSQSGHNTVSWYQQALGQGPQFIFQYYREEENGRGNFPPRFSGLQFPNYSSELNVNALELDDSALYLCASRNRQGTGANYGYTFGSGTRLTVV.

Comment on this clone: Other DNA sequences in the sample encode the same CDR3. V gene TRBV5-1 combines with J gene TRBJ2-7, with TRBD1 matching over 8 bases. Germline loops: CDR1 SGHRS, CDR2 YFSETQ. The CDR3 is 15 residues long. V shed 4 bases and J 0 bases; nucleotides not matched to a gene: 6. The CDR3 loop reads CASSLRTGSSYEQYF. CDR3 DNA: TGCGCCAGCAGCCTAAGGACAGGGAGCTCCTACGAGCAGTACTTC.

This clone occurred once. The CDR3 loop reads CASSLGRTNNSPLHF. For the CDR3, the DNA is TGTGCCAGCAGCCTAGGGAGGACCAATAATTCACCCCTCCACTTT. The chain employs TRBV5-6 and TRBJ1-6; no clear D gene. The V end lost 4 bases, the J end lost 5 bases, and 13 bases lay between the germline ends. In germline, CDR1 is SGHDT, CDR2 YYEEEE. The CDR3 totals 15 residues.

The chain is built from TRBV5-6 and TRBJ1-1, with D unclear. Germline CDR1 SGHDT, CDR2 YYEEEE. The CDR3 totals 13 residues. Trimming shortened V by 0 bases and J by 2 bases, and 5 bases separated the two germline ends. The CDR3 reads CASSLVSNTEAFF. The DNA of the CDR3 is TGTGCCAGCAGCTTGGTATCAAACACTGAAGCTTTCTTT.

This rearrangement joins TRBV18 to TRBJ1-1, with 7 positions matching TRBD1. V was pared by 5 bases and J by 0 bases, with 9 bases of the junction left unmatched. The CDR3 is made up of 16 amino acids. The germline V gene has CDR1 KGHSH and CDR2 LQKENI. The DNA for the CDR3 is TGTGCCAGCTCAAATCGGGACAGCAGTTTGAACACTGAAGCTTTCTTT. Its protein product is CASSNRDSSLNTEAFF. The entire variable domain, with the rest obtained from reference TRBV18 and TRBJ1-1, is as follows: NAGVMQNPRHLVRRRGQEARLRCSPMKGHSHVYWYRQLPEEGLKFMVYLQKENIIDESGMPKERFSAEFPKEGPSILRIQQVVRGDSAAYFCASSNRDSSLNTEAFFGQGTRLTVV.